A single sample is the source of the 2 T cell receptor beta chains below, sequenced in a study of blood T cell repertoires in COVID-19. Profiled with immunoSEQ multiplex PCR; TCRdb holds only in-frame clones, not every one. The table lists around 110,000 clones, approximately 83% of them singletons. The source material was peripheral blood. Every receptor here comes from a woman between 65 and 79 years old with acute or convalescent COVID-19.

The chain joins TRBV29-1 to TRBJ1-5; 9 nucleotides match TRBD1. This CDR3 has 12 amino acids. The ends lost 6 bases at V and 7 bases at J; junction bases unmatched: 4. Germline CDR1 SQVTM, CDR2 ANQGSEA. The DNA for the CDR3 is TGCAGCGTACAGGGGGCGGACCAGCCCCAGCATTTT. Translation: CSVQGADQPQHF. The complete variable domain, with remaining parts taken from reference TRBV29-1 and TRBJ1-5, reads SAVISQKPSRDICQRGTSLTIQCQVDSQVTMMFWYRQQPGQSLTLIATANQGSEATYESGFVIDKFPISRPNLTFSTLTVSNMSPEDSSIYLCSVQGADQPQHFGDGTRLSIL.

The chain combines TRBV4-1 with TRBJ1-1; no clear D gene. CDR3 length equals 13 residues. Germline values: CDR1 MGHRA, CDR2 YSYEKL. V lost 3 bases and J lost 1, with 6 bases in between. The CDR3 sequence: CASSQGENTEAFF. The CDR3 DNA is TGCGCCAGCAGCCAGGGAGAGAACACTGAAGCTTTCTTT.